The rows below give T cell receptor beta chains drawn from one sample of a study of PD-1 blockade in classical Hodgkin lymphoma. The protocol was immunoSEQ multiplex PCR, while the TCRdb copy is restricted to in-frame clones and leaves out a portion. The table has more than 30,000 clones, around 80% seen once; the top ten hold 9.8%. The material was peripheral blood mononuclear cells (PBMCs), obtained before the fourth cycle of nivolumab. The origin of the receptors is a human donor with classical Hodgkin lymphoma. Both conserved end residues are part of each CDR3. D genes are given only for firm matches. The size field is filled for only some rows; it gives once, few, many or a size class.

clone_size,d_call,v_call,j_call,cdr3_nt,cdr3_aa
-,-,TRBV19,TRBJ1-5,TGTGCCAGTAATTTTGTGGGGGTCGGGGTCAAGCCCCAGCATTTT,CASNFVGVGVKPQHF
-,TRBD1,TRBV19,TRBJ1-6,TGTGCCAGTAGTCCTATGACAGGGGGCTGGGAGTCACCCCTCCACTTT,CASSPMTGGWESPLHF
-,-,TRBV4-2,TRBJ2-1,TGTGCCAGCAGCCTCCCGGGTGGAACCAATGAGCAGTTCTTC,CASSLPGGTNEQFF
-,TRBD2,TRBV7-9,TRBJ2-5,TGTGCCAGCAGCTTGAGCGGGGGGGCCGTTGAAGAGACCCAGTACTTC,CASSLSGGAVEETQYF
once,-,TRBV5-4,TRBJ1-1,TGTGCCAGCAGCCCGGACCCTGGGACTGAAGCTTTCTTT,CASSPDPGTEAFF
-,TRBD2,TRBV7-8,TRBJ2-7,TGTGCCAGCAGCTTAAGTAGCGGGGGCTACGAGCAGTACTTC,CASSLSSGGYEQYF
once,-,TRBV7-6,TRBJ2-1,TGTGCCAGCAGCCCAGGTTACAGGGGGGGACACAATGAGCAGTTCTTC,CASSPGYRGGHNEQFF
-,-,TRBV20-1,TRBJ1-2,TGCAGTGCGCCATATGGCTACACCTTC,CSAPYGYTF
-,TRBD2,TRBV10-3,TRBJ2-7,TGTGCCATCAGTGGTCTAGCGGGGGGGACTGCCTTGGACGAGCAGTACTTC,CAISGLAGGTALDEQYF
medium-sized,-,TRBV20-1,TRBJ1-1,TGCAGTGCTAGTCGCACTGAAGCTTTCTTT,CSASRTEAFF
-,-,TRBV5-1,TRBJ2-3,TGCGCCAGCAGCTTGGGGAATACGCAGTATTTT,CASSLGNTQYF
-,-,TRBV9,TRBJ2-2,TGTGCCAGCAGCGTAGGGGGCACCGGGGAGCTGTTTTTT,CASSVGGTGELFF
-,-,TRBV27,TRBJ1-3,TGTGCCAGCAGCACCGGGAGCGGCTCGCTTGGAAACACCATATATTTT,CASSTGSGSLGNTIYF
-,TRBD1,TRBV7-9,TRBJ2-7,TGTGCCAGCAGAGGACAGGGGGCCTCCTACGAGCAGTACTTC,CASRGQGASYEQYF
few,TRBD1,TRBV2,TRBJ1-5,TGTGCCAGCAGTGAAGGGACAGGGTATCAGCCCCAGCATTTT,CASSEGTGYQPQHF
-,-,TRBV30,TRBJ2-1,TGTGCCTGGACCAGGGTTCCCAATGAGCAGTTCTTC,CAWTRVPNEQFF
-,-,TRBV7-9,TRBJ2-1,TGTGCCAGCAGCTTAGCGAAGGGATTATATTTGCTCTTC,CASSLAKGLYLLF
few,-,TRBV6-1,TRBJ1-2,TGTGCCAGCAGTGAAGGATGGGTAGCTTCTACCACATATGGCTACACCTTC,CASSEGWVASTTYGYTF
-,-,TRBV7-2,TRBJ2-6,TGTGCCAGCAGCTTGGACCACGGGGCCAACGTCCTGACTTTC,CASSLDHGANVLTF
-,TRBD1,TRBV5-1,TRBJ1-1,TGCGCCAGCAGCTTGGGACAGGGACAAGCTTTCTTT,CASSLGQGQAFF
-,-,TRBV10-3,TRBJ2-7,TGTGCCATCAGTGTTGCGGGGCCCCCCTACGAGCAGTACTTC,CAISVAGPPYEQYF
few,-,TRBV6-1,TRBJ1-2,TGTGCCAGCAGTGAATCAAGGGTAGGCTACACCTTC,CASSESRVGYTF
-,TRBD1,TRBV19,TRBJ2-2,TGTGCCAGTAGAGGACAGGACGTCACCGGGGAGCTGTTTTTT,CASRGQDVTGELFF
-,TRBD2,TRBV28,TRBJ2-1,TGTGCCAGCAGTTTTATCGCGGGGGGTTCCTACAATGAGCAGTTCTTC,CASSFIAGGSYNEQFF
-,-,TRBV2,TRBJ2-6,TGTGCCAGCAGTGAAGTACGCTCTGGGGCCAACGTCCTGACTTTC,CASSEVRSGANVLTF
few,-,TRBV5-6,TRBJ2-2,TGTGCCAGCAGCTTGGCCGGGGAGCTGTTTTTT,CASSLAGELFF
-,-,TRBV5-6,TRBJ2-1,TGTGCCAGCACCTTAGACAGATACAATGAGCAGTTCTTC,CASTLDRYNEQFF
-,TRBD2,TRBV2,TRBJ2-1,TGTGCCAGCAGTGAATCCGGCTTTGGCGGGGGGCTCAACAATGAGCAGTTCTTC,CASSESGFGGGLNNEQFF
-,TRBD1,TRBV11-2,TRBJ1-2,TGTGCCATCAGGGGGGGGCCCGGCTACACCTTC,CAIRGGPGYTF
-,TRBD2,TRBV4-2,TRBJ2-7,TGTGCCAGCAGCCAAGGTCTAGCGGGGGACCGAGCCTACGAGCAGTACTTC,CASSQGLAGDRAYEQYF
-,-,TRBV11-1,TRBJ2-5,TGTGCCAGCAGCTTGCAAGAGACCCAGTACTTC,CASSLQETQYF
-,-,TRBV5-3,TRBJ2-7,TGTGCCAGAAGCTTGAGAAGAGTAGAAACTTTTTTGGACTACGAGCAGTACTTC,CARSLRRVETFLDYEQYF
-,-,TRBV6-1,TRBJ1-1,TGTGCCAGCAGGCGGGGAGGGACCTACACTGAAGCTTTCTTT,CASRRGGTYTEAFF
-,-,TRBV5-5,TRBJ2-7,TGTGCCAGCAGGACAACCCTAGACGAGCAGTACTTC,CASRTTLDEQYF
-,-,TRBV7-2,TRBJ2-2,TGTGCCAGCAGCTTTCGGGGACCTCACCAAAACACCGGGGAGCTGTTTTTT,CASSFRGPHQNTGELFF
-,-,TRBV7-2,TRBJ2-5,TGTGCCAGCAGCCGACAGATCCAAGAGACCCAGTACTTC,CASSRQIQETQYF
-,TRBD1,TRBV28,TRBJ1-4,TGTGCCAGCAGTTTGATCGGACAGGCTTTTAACAAACTGTTTTTT,CASSLIGQAFNKLFF
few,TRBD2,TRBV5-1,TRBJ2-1,TGCGCCAGCACGCCGACTAGCGGGGGCTCCTACAATGAGCAGTTCTTC,CASTPTSGGSYNEQFF
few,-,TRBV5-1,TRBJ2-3,TGCGCCAGCAAGGAAGGAGGGGGCGGGAAAGATACGCAGTATTTT,CASKEGGGGKDTQYF
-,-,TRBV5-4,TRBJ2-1,TGTGCCAGCAGCTTGCTTGGCCTCTACAATGAGCAGTTCTTC,CASSLLGLYNEQFF
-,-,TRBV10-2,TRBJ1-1,TGCGCCAGCAGTGACTTCACTAGGGGTGACACTGAAGCTTTCTTT,CASSDFTRGDTEAFF
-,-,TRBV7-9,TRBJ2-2,TGTGCCAGCAGCCTCAGGGCCGCGAACACCGGGGAGCTGTTTTTT,CASSLRAANTGELFF
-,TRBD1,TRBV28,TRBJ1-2,TGTGCCAGCAGTTTATGGTTTCCCGTCGGGACAGACTATGGCTACACCTTC,CASSLWFPVGTDYGYTF
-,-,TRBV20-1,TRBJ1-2,TGCAGTGCTAAATTCCCTGACGGCTACACCTTC,CSAKFPDGYTF
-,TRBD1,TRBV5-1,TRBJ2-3,TGCGCCAGCAGCTTGTGGGGACAGACATCTAGCACAGATACGCAGTATTTT,CASSLWGQTSSTDTQYF
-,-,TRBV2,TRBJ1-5,TGTGCCAGCAGTGACACGGGAAATAGCAATCAGCCCCAGCATTTT,CASSDTGNSNQPQHF
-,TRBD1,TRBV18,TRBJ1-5,TGTGCCAGCTCGTCCGACAGGGGGCGAGGCAATCAGCCCCAGCATTTT,CASSSDRGRGNQPQHF
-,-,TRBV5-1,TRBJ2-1,TGCGCCAGCAGCTTGGTTGCCGCTACGCTTTACAATGAGCAGTTCTTC,CASSLVAATLYNEQFF
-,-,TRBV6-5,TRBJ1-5,TGTGCCAGCAGTGACTTTGGGTTGCATCAGCCCCAGCATTTT,CASSDFGLHQPQHF
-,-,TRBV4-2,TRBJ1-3,TGTGCCAGCAGCGGAGGGGACGGAGGAAACACCATATATTTT,CASSGGDGGNTIYF
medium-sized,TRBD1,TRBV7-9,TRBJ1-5,TGTGCCAGCAGCTTGGGGGACAGCATGTATCAGCCCCAGCATTTT,CASSLGDSMYQPQHF
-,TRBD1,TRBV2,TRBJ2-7,TGTGCCAGCAGTAGGACAGGGGTGAACGAGCAGTACTTC,CASSRTGVNEQYF
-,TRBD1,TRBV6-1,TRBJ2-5,TGTGCCAGCAGTGGCCAACAGGGGGAGACCCAGTACTTC,CASSGQQGETQYF
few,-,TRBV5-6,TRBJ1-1,TGTGCCAGCAGCTTGGGGTGGACTGAAGCTTTCTTT,CASSLGWTEAFF
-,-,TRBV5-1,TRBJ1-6,TGCGCCAGCAGCTTGGCAGGCGGCGGATCTAATTCACCCCTCCACTTT,CASSLAGGGSNSPLHF
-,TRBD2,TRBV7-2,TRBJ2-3,TGTGCCAGCAGCTTACAGGCGGGGGGGATCACAGATACGCAGTATTTT,CASSLQAGGITDTQYF
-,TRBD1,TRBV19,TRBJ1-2,TGTGCCAGTAGTATCCTGGACAGGGACTATGGCTACACCTTC,CASSILDRDYGYTF